The 4 T cell receptor beta chains in this list originate from one sample, sequenced in a study of blood T cell repertoires in COVID-19. Sequenced by immunoSEQ multiplex PCR; TCRdb stores in-frame clones only, minus some. Of 410,000 or so clones listed, around 91% are singletons. Material: peripheral blood. The receptors stem from a middle-aged woman with COVID-19, enrolled during active disease.

This chain uses TRBV9 with TRBJ2-3; a weak D match, TRBD2 (6 bases). Germline values: CDR1 SGDLS, CDR2 YYNGEE. The V end was cut by 3 bases, the J end by 4 bases, with 18 bases between. CDR3 length: 16 amino acids. The CDR3 protein is CASSDRGAEGADTQYF. The CDR3 nucleotides read TGTGCCAGCAGCGACCGCGGGGCCGAAGGCGCAGATACGCAGTATTTT.

The chain joins TRBV4-1 to TRBJ2-2; TRBD2 matches 8 bases. Trimming at V came to 1 base and at J to 0 bases, leaving 1 base not matched to a gene. CDR1 and CDR2 (germline): MGHRA, YSYEKL. The CDR3 contains 16 residues. CDR3 nucleotide sequence: TGCGCCAGCAGCCAAGGCGGGGGGACGAACACCGGGGAGCTGTTTTTT. Its protein product is CASSQGGGTNTGELFF.

This chain connects TRBV6-2 or TRBV6-3 to TRBJ1-2; D is undetermined. The length of the CDR3 is 11 residues. Trimming stripped 4 bases from V and 3 bases from J, with 3 bases between. Germline values: CDR1 MNHEY, CDR2 SVGEGT. Here the CDR3 reads CASSFDYGYTF. CDR3 bases: TGTGCCAGCAGTTTCGACTATGGCTACACCTTC.

V usage is TRBV7-3 and J usage is TRBJ2-7, with 7 bases aligning to TRBD2. This CDR3 has 15 amino acids. Germline assignment: CDR1 SGHTA and CDR2 FQGTGA. With 5 bases clipped from V and 2 bases from J, the junction kept 9 bases outside the gene matches. The CDR3 nucleotides are TGTGCCAGCAGCCCCGGGGAGGGGCCCGCCTACGAGCAGTACTTC. This sequence encodes CASSPGEGPAYEQYF.